This T cell receptor beta chain was identified in a study of T cells in localized non-small cell lung cancer (dated by TCRdb to 2019 to 2021). General notes on the study: The study examined T cell repertoires in approximately 240 patients with early-stage NSCLC and compared tumors with uninvolved tumor-adjacent lungs. The cohort comprised approximately 240 treatment-naïve NSCLC patients with resected, localized lung tumors. NSCLC patients had a mean age of around 61 years, and 129 were male and 85 to 110 female.

The paper's findings and limits, for the study overall: Because of the exploratory design, TCR variables were selected using unadjusted p-values without false-discovery rate correction. Longer overall survival was associated with higher blood T cell density, whereas shorter survival was associated with higher adjacent-lung clonality. Multi-region tumor sequencing was not performed, so intratumor heterogeneity could not be excluded. A median of roughly 60 of the top 100 tumor clones were detected in paired uninvolved adjacent lung, and around 30 of these tumor clones were also found among the top 100 clones of the paired uninvolved adjacent lung. Uninvolved tumor-adjacent lung showed the highest T cell clonality, higher than tumor, which suggests more focused antigenic responses in the uninvolved tumor-adjacent lung.

Two independent pathologists confirmed that the uninvolved adjacent lung, which was taken at least 2 cm from the tumor margin, was free of atypia. At diagnosis, tumor, uninvolved tumor-adjacent lung and peripheral blood were collected and then preserved as a mix of FFPE and fresh-frozen material. This clone was detected only a few times. This receptor's antigen is unknown. No much larger clone exists at a distance of one base, and base qualities are not known. According to the germline V gene, CDR1 reads MNHGY and CDR2 reads SAAAGT. There are 15 amino acids in the CDR3, from cysteine to phenylalanine inclusive. Left in the record is the CDR3 DNA by itself, 45 bases read in frame from the first base. A distance of 21 bases separates the germline ends of V and J, which lose 6 bases and 7 bases respectively. TCR beta CDR3 regions were sequenced from DNA using the immunoSEQ Assay. Regarding the original processing steps: To compute T cell density, TCR beta template counts were normalized to usable DNA, which was estimated by amplifying housekeeping genes. The preseqR package was used to estimate richness by extrapolating to 400,000 templates for PBMC samples and to 120,000 templates for tissue samples. Clonality was taken to be one minus Pielou's evenness. To identify tissue-enriched TCRs, differential abundance testing was run on productive amino-acid clonotypes with a minimum total count of 5 and an alpha of 0.1. Repertoire overlap between compartments was quantified with the Jaccard Index and Morisita Overlap Index. TCR beta CDR3s were clustered by GLIPH together with public tetramer-defined viral CDR3s, and at least three viral sequences plus V-gene enrichment were required for viral motifs. TCRdb's version of the immuneACCESS table is confined to in-frame rearrangements and falls short of the full clone set. An unresolved V gene accounts for under half of the shortfall where checked; the remainder is of unknown origin. That table gives V, J and clone size, and the DNA gave D and trimming. The sample profile shows 750 to 1,000 clones; around 31% of them were found once. The ten largest clones represent more than 14% of the sample.

Sample: normal lung tissue next to the tumor, taken before any cancer treatment. This sequence uses TRBV6-8 and TRBJ1-2, with an unclear D gene assignment. The TCR comes from an older female donor with stage I lung adenocarcinoma. The sequenced DNA is TGTGCCAGCAGCCCAAGCGGCTGGGAAGCTCCTGGCTACACCTTC. It codes for CASSPSGWEAPGYTF.